Listed here are 14 T cell receptor beta chains from one sample, sequenced in a study of cytomegalovirus exposure and HLA in healthy donors. It was with 60 Vbeta and 13 Jbeta primers that the PCR ran. Here immunoSEQ multiplex PCR was the method, and the copy in TCRdb shows in-frame clones only, minus some. The sample lists 100,000 to 150,000 clones; approximately 8.7% were seen once. Sequencing used PBMCs. The receptor source for this set is a man aged 40-55 years in good health and CMV-seronegative.

Only a few counts were recorded for this clone. The gene calls are TRBV6-6 and TRBJ1-4; tentatively, D is TRBD1 (6 bases). The CDR3 sequence is 16 residues long. V was pared by 0 bases and J by 6 bases, with 14 bases between. CDR1 MNHNY and CDR2 SVGAGI come from the germline V gene (reference sequence). CDR3 nucleotides: TGTGCCAGCAGTTACTCGGGGGCCAAGGGCGATGAAAAACTGTTTTTT. It specifies CASSYSGAKGDEKLFF.

This clone was counted between two and nine times. This sequence joins TRBV7-9 and TRBJ2-1, with D possibly TRBD2 on 5 matching bases. CDR1 and CDR2 from the germline V gene are SEHNR and FQNEAQ (reference sequence). The CDR3 totals 17 residues. V was cut by 5 bases and J by 4 bases, with 21 bases left in between. The chain's CDR3 is CASSHTGSATGYNEQFF. CDR3 sequence (DNA): TGTGCCAGCAGCCACACGGGGTCAGCGACGGGTTACAATGAGCAGTTCTTC.

This clone was picked up a small number of times. The chain employs TRBV19 and TRBJ2-7; D unclear. CDR3 length equals 14 residues. Trimming removed 6 bases from V and 5 bases from J, with 17 bases in between. CDR1 LNHDA and CDR2 SQIVND come from the germline V gene (reference sequence). Written as DNA, the CDR3 is TGTGCCAGTAGCCCCTCAGAGGAACGGGACGAGCAGTACTTC. Translated: CASSPSEERDEQYF.

This clone was detected a few times. The chain combines TRBV7-8 with TRBJ2-7; D possibly corresponds to TRBD2 (6 bases). The CDR3 loop spans 15 amino acids. V was shortened by 4 bases and J by 2 bases, with 15 bases between the two germline ends. Per germline, CDR1 SGHVS and CDR2 FQNEAQ. In DNA form, the CDR3 reads TGTGCCAGCAGCTGGCGGGAAGTGGGACCCTACGAGCAGTACTTC. The encoded protein is CASSWREVGPYEQYF.

The chain couples TRBV6-6 to TRBJ2-1, with 10 bases fitting TRBD2. Trimming cost V 5 bases and J 7 bases; bases outside gene matches: 8. Germline values: CDR1 MNHNY, CDR2 SVGAGI (reference sequence). This CDR3 region has 15 residues. The CDR3 loop is CASSTSAGGGNEQFF. Here the CDR3 DNA reads TGTGCCAGCAGTACCTCAGCGGGGGGGGGAAATGAGCAGTTCTTC.

The chain couples TRBV4-1 to TRBJ2-3, with 7 bases fitting TRBD1. With V trimmed by 8 bases and J by 3 bases, 5 bases remained unmatched. This CDR3 comprises 13 residues. CDR1 and CDR2 (germline): MGHRA, YSYEKL. CDR3 nucleotide sequence: TGCGCCAGCGCGCTACAGGGGACAGATACGCAGTATTTT. Protein sequence: CASALQGTDTQYF.

This clone came up a few times. The chain joins TRBV12-5 to TRBJ2-1; 9 nucleotides match TRBD1. CDR1 and CDR2 from the germline V gene are LGHNT and FRNRAP. The CDR3 length is 16 residues. Trimming at V came to 2 bases and at J to 1 base, leaving 3 bases not matched to a gene. The CDR3 region has the DNA TGTGCTAGTGGTTTGATGACAGGGGGTTCCTACAATGAGCAGTTCTTC. This sequence encodes CASGLMTGGSYNEQFF.

For the CDR3, the DNA is TGTGCCAGCAGATTAACTAGCGGGGGGGCCGGGGAGCTGTTTTTT. Protein: CASRLTSGGAGELFF. The rearrangement links TRBV7-6 to TRBJ2-2, with 13 bases identical to TRBD2. The CDR3 is made up of 15 amino acids. Trimming at V came to 6 bases and at J to 6 bases, leaving 4 bases not matched to a gene. The germline V gene has CDR1 SGHVS and CDR2 FNYEAQ.

The V call is TRBV7-9, the J call TRBJ1-4, with TRBD1 matching over 9 bases. V was clipped by 6 bases and J by 11 bases; unmatched bases: 16. The CDR3 is made up of 16 amino acids. In germline, CDR1 is SEHNR, CDR2 FQNEAQ (reference sequence). CDR3 amino acids: CASSSPEGDRVGKLFF. CDR3 nucleotide sequence: TGTGCCAGCAGTTCCCCTGAGGGGGACAGGGTAGGGAAACTGTTTTTT.

A few counts support this clone. The CDR3 reads CASSQVGLSGGGHNEQFF. CDR3 sequence (DNA): TGCGCCAGCAGCCAAGTTGGGCTAAGCGGGGGCGGTCACAATGAGCAGTTCTTC. This chain joins TRBV4-1 and TRBJ2-1; TRBD2 agrees at 8 bases. CDR3 size: 18 residues. V shed 1 base and J 5 bases; nucleotides not matched to a gene: 13. CDR1 and CDR2 (germline): MGHRA, YSYEKL.

The chain uses TRBV11-2 and TRBJ2-1; 9 bases are a match to TRBD2. The CDR3 sequence is 15 residues long. CDR1 and CDR2 (germline): SGHAT, FQNNGV. Trimming took 4 bases from V and 4 from J; bases not matched to a gene: 5. Here the CDR3 DNA reads TGTGCCAGCAGCTGGCGGCTAGCGGGATACAATGAGCAGTTCTTC. This codes for CASSWRLAGYNEQFF.

This clone appeared many times. The same CDR3 arises from other DNA sequences in this sample as well. V and J are TRBV15 and TRBJ2-7, with D possibly being TRBD2 (5 bases). This CDR3 contains 15 residues. The germline V gene has CDR1 LNHNV and CDR2 YYDKDF (reference sequence). The V and J ends lost 0 bases and 0 bases respectively, with 9 bases between them. CDR3 nucleotides: TGTGCCACCAGCAGAGATAGGAGGAGCTCCTACGAGCAGTACTTC. It codes for CATSRDRRSSYEQYF.

This clone appeared a few times. The chain links TRBV19 to TRBJ2-7; D is unclear. The V end lost 5 bases, the J end lost 1 base, and 6 bases lay between the germline ends. Germline V gene sequence: CDR1 LNHDA, CDR2 SQIVND (reference sequence). This CDR3 has 12 amino acids. The CDR3 loop reads CASSATSYEQYF. The CDR3 bases are TGTGCCAGTAGTGCCACTTCCTACGAGCAGTACTTC.

In DNA, the CDR3 is TGTGCCAGCAGCGTAGGCGTCGGAGGCCTGGGTGAGCAGTTCTTC. Residues: CASSVGVGGLGEQFF. This chain connects TRBV9 to TRBJ2-1, with a possible D match to TRBD2 (5 bases). Germline assignment: CDR1 SGDLS and CDR2 YYNGEE. Trimming left V 0 bases short and J 9 bases short, with 16 bases between. The CDR3 has 15 residues.